The 23 T cell receptor beta chains in this list originate from one sample, sequenced in a study of blood T cell repertoires in COVID-19. Method: immunoSEQ multiplex PCR; TCRdb's copy keeps in-frame clones and lacks some. The table shows about 160,000 clones, with 80% to 90% occurring only once. The sequenced material came from peripheral blood. These TCRs come from a woman aged 50 to 60 with COVID-19, enrolled during active disease.

The chain carries TRBV5-1 and TRBJ2-3; 8 positions agree with TRBD2. Looked up from germline, CDR1 is SGHRS and CDR2 is YFSETQ. The trim removed 4 bases at V and 2 bases at J, leaving 6 bases unmatched. The CDR3 consists of 15 residues. The CDR3: CASSEAGDLTDTQYF. CDR3 DNA: TGCGCCAGCAGCGAAGCGGGGGACCTCACAGATACGCAGTATTTT.

The chain has TRBV19 and TRBJ1-2; no reliable D call. The CDR3 runs to 13 residues. V gave up 6 bases and J gave up 1 base, with 9 bases separating them. The germline V gene encodes CDR1 LNHDA and CDR2 SQIVND (reference sequence). CDR3 sequence reads: CASRRGGNYGYTF. As DNA, the CDR3 is TGTGCCAGTAGGCGCGGAGGTAACTATGGCTACACCTTC.

This clone was recorded a few times. The chain recombines TRBV28 with TRBJ1-5; D is unresolved. The CDR3 is made up of 13 amino acids. Germline CDR1 is MDHEN and CDR2 is SYDVKM. V dropped 7 bases and J dropped 7 bases, with 14 bases sitting between them. CDR3 in DNA: TGTGCCAGCATACGTGGGAGTTCCCAGCCCCAGCATTTT. Protein: CASIRGSSQPQHF.

V usage is TRBV28 and J usage is TRBJ2-2; 7 bases fit TRBD1. This CDR3 spans 15 amino acids. Germline CDR1 reads MDHEN; CDR2 reads SYDVKM. The trim removed 5 bases at V and 0 bases at J, leaving 3 bases unmatched. CDR3 in DNA: TGTGCCAGCAGTGCCGGGACAGCGAACACCGGGGAGCTGTTTTTT. Translating it yields CASSAGTANTGELFF.

The table lists this clone with a count of one. The chain couples TRBV5-1 to TRBJ1-1, with 8 bases that match TRBD1. The CDR3 is 17 residues long. The germline V gene has CDR1 SGHRS and CDR2 YFSETQ. The ends lost 3 bases at V and 3 bases at J; junction bases unmatched: 13. The chain's CDR3 is CASSSVGTGWIYTEAFF. The DNA of the CDR3 is TGCGCCAGCAGCTCCGTAGGGACAGGTTGGATCTACACTGAAGCTTTCTTT.

The V gene is TRBV5-6, the J gene TRBJ1-2; D might be TRBD1 (6 bases). This CDR3 spans 14 amino acids. Trimming removed 4 bases from V and 3 bases from J, with 13 bases in between. Germline V gene lookup returns CDR1 SGHDT and CDR2 YYEEEE. CDR3 DNA sequence: TGTGCCAGCAGCCCCGCCCCAGGGGACTATGGCTACACCTTC. Its protein is CASSPAPGDYGYTF.

V gene TRBV27 combines with J gene TRBJ2-7; the match to TRBD1 covers 9 bases. CDR1 MNHEY and CDR2 SMNVEV come from the germline V gene (reference sequence). The trim removed 4 bases at V and 1 base at J, leaving 8 bases unmatched. This CDR3 has 16 residues. The CDR3, as DNA: TGTGCCAGCAGTTCGGGACAGGGACTTGTATCCTACGAGCAGTACTTC. This gives the protein CASSSGQGLVSYEQYF.

The chain employs TRBV6-5 and TRBJ1-4, with D possibly matching TRBD1 (6 bases). The CDR3 sequence is 14 residues long. Germline CDR1 MNHEY, CDR2 SVGAGI. V was shortened by 7 bases and J by 8 bases, with 17 bases between the two germline ends. CDR3 residues: CASNIYRAGEKLFF. DNA for the CDR3: TGTGCCAGCAATATTTACAGGGCTGGCGAAAAACTGTTTTTT.

V is TRBV6-6 and J is TRBJ1-1, with D possibly being TRBD1 (6 bases). Per the germline V gene, CDR1 is MNHNY and CDR2 is SVGAGI (reference sequence). Trimming shortened V by 2 bases and J by 7 bases, and 8 bases separated the two germline ends. The CDR3 is 12 residues long. CDR3 sequence: CASSYMDSEAFF. In DNA, the CDR3 is TGTGCCAGCAGTTACATGGACAGTGAAGCTTTCTTT.

This clone appeared a single time. The chain links TRBV28 to TRBJ1-1; a possible D gene is TRBD1 (5 bases). Trimming removed 3 bases at V and 0 bases at J, with 8 bases between. The CDR3 loop spans 14 amino acids. Per the germline V gene, CDR1 is MDHEN and CDR2 is SYDVKM. The CDR3 region is CASSFQGMNTEAFF. CDR3 sequence (DNA): TGTGCCAGCAGTTTCCAGGGCATGAACACTGAAGCTTTCTTT.

The genes are TRBV7-2 and TRBJ2-3; D remains unclear. The CDR3 runs 15 residues. CDR1 and CDR2 from the germline V gene are SGHTA and FQGNSA. Trimming cost V 3 bases and J 1 base, with 11 bases left between them. The CDR3 region has the DNA TGTGCCAGCAGCTTGAGTAGCACCCGCACAGATACGCAGTATTTT. Translating it yields CASSLSSTRTDTQYF.

The CDR3 loop is CASSPVGGREQYF. The CDR3 nucleotides are TGTGCCAGCAGTCCCGTGGGGGGTCGGGAGCAGTACTTC. The rearrangement links TRBV7-9 to TRBJ2-7, with D possibly TRBD2 on 6 matching bases. V lost 6 bases to trimming and J lost 7 bases, with 16 bases between them. Germline CDR1 is SEHNR and CDR2 is FQNEAQ (reference sequence). The CDR3 runs 13 residues.

This CDR3 reads CASSILDRDNEQFF. In DNA form, the CDR3 reads TGTGCCAGTAGTATTCTCGACAGAGACAATGAGCAGTTCTTC. The chain has TRBV19 and TRBJ2-1; D is possibly TRBD1 (5 bases). The CDR3 contains 14 residues. Germline V gene data show CDR1 as LNHDA and CDR2 as SQIVND (reference sequence). Trimming stripped 3 bases from V and 5 bases from J, with 11 bases between.

The chain couples TRBV28 to TRBJ1-5; D call uncertain. The CDR3 loop spans 17 amino acids. The V gene lost 8 bases and the J gene lost 0 bases, with 20 bases spanning the gap. Germline V CDR1 and CDR2: MDHEN, SYDVKM. CDR3 nucleotides: TGTGCCAGCTCAAACCCGATGGCCGTCTTTAGCAATCAGCCCCAGCATTTT. It yields the protein CASSNPMAVFSNQPQHF. Supplemented by reference TRBV28 and TRBJ1-5, the full variable domain reads DVKVTQSSRYLVKRTGEKVFLECVQDMDHENMFWYRQDPGLGLRLIYFSYDVKMKEKGDIPEGYSVSREKKERFSLILESASTNQTSMYLCASSNPMAVFSNQPQHFGDGTRLSIL.

The chain links TRBV5-4 to TRBJ2-7, with TRBD2 matching over 7 bases. The CDR3 spans 14 residues. Trimming took 4 bases from V and 0 from J; bases not matched to a gene: 4. Germline V CDR1 and CDR2: SGHNT, YYREEE (reference sequence). As DNA, the CDR3 is TGTGCCAGCAGCCAGTGGGGGGGCTCCTACGAGCAGTACTTC. Residues: CASSQWGGSYEQYF.

The rearrangement uses TRBV27 and TRBJ2-7; TRBD1 is a possible D gene (6 bases). The V end lost 8 bases, the J end lost 2 bases, and 16 bases lay between the germline ends. Germline CDR1 is MNHEY and CDR2 is SMNVEV (reference sequence). This CDR3 is 14 amino acids long. CDR3 sequence reads: CASSKGHRAYEQYF. The CDR3 DNA reads as TGTGCCAGCTCCAAGGGACACCGGGCCTACGAGCAGTACTTC.

This chain joins TRBV25-1 and TRBJ1-1, with D possibly TRBD1 on 6 matching bases. Germline V gives CDR1 MGHDK, CDR2 SYGVNS. V was clipped by 7 bases and J by 1 base, with 10 bases between them. This CDR3 has 13 residues. The CDR3 region has the DNA TGTGCCAGCACGATGACAGGGAACACTGAAGCTTTCTTT. Residues: CASTMTGNTEAFF.

The V gene is TRBV10-2, the J gene TRBJ2-3; the D is unclear. CDR1 is WSHSY and CDR2 is SAAADI in the germline V gene. This CDR3 region has 11 residues. V was pared by 8 bases and J by 0 bases, with 3 bases between. The CDR3 protein is CASSSTDTQYF. The DNA for the CDR3 is TGCGCCAGCTCTAGCACAGATACGCAGTATTTT.

The gene calls are TRBV10-3 and TRBJ2-5; 8 bases agree with TRBD2. This CDR3 comprises 14 residues. With 2 bases clipped from V and 4 bases from J, the junction kept 3 bases outside the gene matches. Germline lookup yields CDR1 ENHRY and CDR2 SYGVKD. The CDR3, as DNA: TGTGCCATCAGTGAGCGGAGCGGGGGAGAGACCCAGTACTTC. The encoded protein is CAISERSGGETQYF.

The gene calls are TRBV27 and TRBJ1-5; D call uncertain. The V end was cut by 9 bases, the J end by 5 bases, with 11 bases between. This CDR3 region has 12 residues. Germline CDR1 MNHEY, CDR2 SMNVEV (reference sequence). The CDR3 protein is CASTRWDQPQHF. CDR3 sequence (DNA): TGTGCCAGTACGAGGTGGGATCAGCCCCAGCATTTT.

V is TRBV5-1 and J is TRBJ2-7, with D perhaps matching TRBD1 (6 bases). Trimming took 2 bases from V and 5 from J, leaving 14 bases between them. The CDR3 has 14 amino acids. Germline V gene lookup returns CDR1 SGHRS and CDR2 YFSETQ. The CDR3 sequence is CASSLDRTWNEQYF. The CDR3 DNA is TGCGCCAGCAGCTTAGACAGGACTTGGAACGAGCAGTACTTC.

This chain joins TRBV12-3 or TRBV12-4 and TRBJ1-1; the D gene is possibly TRBD1 (5 bases). The CDR3 extends over 13 amino acids. Trimming cost V 5 bases and J 6 bases, with 13 bases left between them. In DNA, the CDR3 is TGTGCCAGCAGTCTCCCCCTAGGGGCTGAAGCTTTCTTT. As protein: CASSLPLGAEAFF.

The rearrangement uses TRBV15 and TRBJ2-1; 12 bases fit TRBD2. Trimming at V came to 5 bases and at J to 7 bases, leaving 9 bases not matched to a gene. The CDR3 sequence is 16 residues long. Germline loops: CDR1 LNHNV, CDR2 YYDKDF (reference sequence). DNA of the CDR3: TGTGCCACCAGCCTGACTCTAGCGGGGGGGAGTAATGAGCAGTTCTTC. It encodes CATSLTLAGGSNEQFF.